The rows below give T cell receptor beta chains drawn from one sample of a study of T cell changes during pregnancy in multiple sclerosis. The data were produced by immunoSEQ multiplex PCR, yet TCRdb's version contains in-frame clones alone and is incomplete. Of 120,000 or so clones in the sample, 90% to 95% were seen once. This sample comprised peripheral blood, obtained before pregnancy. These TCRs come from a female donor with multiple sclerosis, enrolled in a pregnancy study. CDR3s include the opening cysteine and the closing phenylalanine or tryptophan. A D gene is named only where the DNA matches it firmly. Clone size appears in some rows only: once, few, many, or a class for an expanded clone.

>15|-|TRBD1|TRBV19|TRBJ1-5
TGTGCCAGTAGTTCAACAGGGGTCCCCAATCAGCCCCAGCATTTT
CASSSTGVPNQPQHF
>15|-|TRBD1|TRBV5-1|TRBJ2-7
TGCGCCAGCAGCCTCGGGACAGCCTCCTCCTACGAGCAGTACTTC
CASSLGTASSYEQYF
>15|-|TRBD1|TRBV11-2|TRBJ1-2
TGTGCCAGCAGCCTCGGGACAGGCTATAACTATGGCTACACCTTC
CASSLGTGYNYGYTF
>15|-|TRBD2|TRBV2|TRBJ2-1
TGTGCCAGCAGTGGGGGAGCGGGGGTGTACAATGAGCAGTTCTTC
CASSGGAGVYNEQFF
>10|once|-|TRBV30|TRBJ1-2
TGTGCCTGGAGTGTATCGTTTTACACCTTC
CAWSVSFYTF
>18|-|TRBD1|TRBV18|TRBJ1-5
TGTGCCAGCTCTTCAGGGACAGGGGGGGTGCCTAGCAATCAGCCCCAGCATTTT
CASSSGTGGVPSNQPQHF
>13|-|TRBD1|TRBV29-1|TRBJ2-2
TGCAGCGTGCTCGACAGGGGCACCGGGGAGCTGTTTTTT
CSVLDRGTGELFF
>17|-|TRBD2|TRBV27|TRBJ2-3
TGTGCCAGCAGTTCCTATAGCGGGAGGGCCGGGGCAGATACGCAGTATTTT
CASSSYSGRAGADTQYF
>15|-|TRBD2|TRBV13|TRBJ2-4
TGTGCCAGCAGCCGCTGGGGGGGGGACCAAAACATTCAGTACTTC
CASSRWGGDQNIQYF
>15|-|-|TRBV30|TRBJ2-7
TGTGCCTGGAGTGTACGAGGGAAGGCAACCTACGAGCAGTACTTC
CAWSVRGKATYEQYF
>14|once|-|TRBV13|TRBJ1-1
TGTGCCAGCAGCTTCACAGGCGTAAACACTGAAGCTTTCTTT
CASSFTGVNTEAFF
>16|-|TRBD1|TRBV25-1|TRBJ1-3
TGTGCCAGCAGTCCACCCGAGGGGGCGCGCGGAAACACCATATATTTT
CASSPPEGARGNTIYF
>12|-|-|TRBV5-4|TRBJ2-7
TGTGCCAGCAGCTATCACAGCTACGAGCAGTACTTC
CASSYHSYEQYF
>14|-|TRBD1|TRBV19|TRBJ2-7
TGTGCCAGTAGTGGAGTCAGGGGGCGTTACGAGCAGTACTTC
CASSGVRGRYEQYF
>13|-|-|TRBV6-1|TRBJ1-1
TGTGCCAGTAAGTGGGGGGGGAACACTGAAGCTTTCTTT
CASKWGGNTEAFF
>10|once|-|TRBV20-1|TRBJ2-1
TGCAGTGCTAGAGATGAGAGGGAGTTCTTC
CSARDEREFF
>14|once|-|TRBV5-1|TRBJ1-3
TGCGCCAGCAGCTTGGGCAGCTCTGGAAACACCATATATTTT
CASSLGSSGNTIYF
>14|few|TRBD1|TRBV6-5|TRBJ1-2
TGTGCCAGCAGTGCTTGGACAGGGGACTATGGCTACACCTTC
CASSAWTGDYGYTF
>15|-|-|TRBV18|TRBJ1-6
TGTGCCAGCTCACCCACAGGGACCTATAATTCACCCCTCCACTTT
CASSPTGTYNSPLHF
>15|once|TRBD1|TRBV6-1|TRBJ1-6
TGTGCCAGCAGTGTAACCGGGACAGGGAATTCACCCCTCCACTTT
CASSVTGTGNSPLHF
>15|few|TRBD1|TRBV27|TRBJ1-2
TGTGCCAGCAGTCTTCGACAGGGGGCGCCCTATGGCTACACCTTC
CASSLRQGAPYGYTF
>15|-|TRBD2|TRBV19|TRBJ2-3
TGTGCCAGTAGCGGACTAGCGGGTTTTACAGATACGCAGTATTTT
CASSGLAGFTDTQYF
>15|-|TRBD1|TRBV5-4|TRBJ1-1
TGTGCCAGCAGCTCCTCCGGGACAGGGAACACTGAAGCTTTCTTT
CASSSSGTGNTEAFF
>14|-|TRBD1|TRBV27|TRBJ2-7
TGTGCCAGCAGTTCAGACAGGGCCTCCTACGAGCAGTACTTC
CASSSDRASYEQYF
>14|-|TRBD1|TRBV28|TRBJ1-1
TGTGCCAGCAGTTACCAGGACAGGGGTGGAGGGGCTTTCTTT
CASSYQDRGGGAFF
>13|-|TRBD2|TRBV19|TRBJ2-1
TGTGCCAGTAGTGTACTAGCGGAAAACTCGCAGTTCTTC
CASSVLAENSQFF
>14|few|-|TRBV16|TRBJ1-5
TGTGCCAGCAGGGGACACCAACCCAATCAGCCCCAGCATTTT
CASRGHQPNQPQHF
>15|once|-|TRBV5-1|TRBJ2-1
TGCGCCAGCAGCTACCCCCATACAGTCGACAATGAGCAGTTCTTC
CASSYPHTVDNEQFF
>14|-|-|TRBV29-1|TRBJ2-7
TGCAGCGTTGAGGAGACGGCTGTTTCCTACGAGCAGTACTTC
CSVEETAVSYEQYF
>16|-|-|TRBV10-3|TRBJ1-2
TGTGCCATCGGACTAGGAACGGCAGATTCTAACTATGGCTACACCTTC
CAIGLGTADSNYGYTF
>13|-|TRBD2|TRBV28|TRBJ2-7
TGTGCCAGCAGGGTAGCGGGAGAATACGAGCAGTACTTC
CASRVAGEYEQYF
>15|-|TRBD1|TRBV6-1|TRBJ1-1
TGTGCCAGCAGTGGGCTAGGGGGCAAACGCACTGAAGCTTTCTTT
CASSGLGGKRTEAFF
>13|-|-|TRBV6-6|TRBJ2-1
TGTGCCAGCAGTTCCCACAGGGATTCTGAGCAGTTCTTC
CASSSHRDSEQFF
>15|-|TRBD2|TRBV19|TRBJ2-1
TGTGCCAGTACCTGGACTAGCGGCTCCTACAATGAGCAGTTCTTC
CASTWTSGSYNEQFF
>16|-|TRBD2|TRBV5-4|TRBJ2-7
TGTGCCAGCAGCATAGGACTAGCGGGAGGGAGGAGCGAGCAGTACTTC
CASSIGLAGGRSEQYF
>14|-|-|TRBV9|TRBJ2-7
TGTGCCAGCAGCGTAGGGTCGCGCCCCAACGAGCAGTACTTC
CASSVGSRPNEQYF
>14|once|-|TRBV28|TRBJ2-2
TGTGCCAGCAGTTCACAGGACATCACCGGGGAGCTGTTTTTT
CASSSQDITGELFF
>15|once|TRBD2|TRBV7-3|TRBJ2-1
TGTGCCAGCAGCTTGAGGACTAGCGGGTACAATGAGCAGTTCTTC
CASSLRTSGYNEQFF